This TCR beta chain was recorded in a study of T cell changes during pregnancy in multiple sclerosis. The length of the CDR3 is 16 residues. The V end lost 5 bases, the J end lost 0 bases, and 16 bases lay between the germline ends. The germline gives CDR1 SEHNR, CDR2 FQNEAQ (reference sequence). The assay was immunoSEQ multiplex PCR, and TCRdb's table has in-frame clones only and misses some. The sample contains around 62,000 clones, about 89% of which appear only once. The TCR comes from a female donor with multiple sclerosis, enrolled in a pregnancy study. Sample: peripheral blood, taken in the first trimester of pregnancy. The chain recombines TRBV7-9 with TRBJ1-2, with unresolved D. The CDR3 DNA is TGTGCCAGCAGCCGAGGCGCTCTCCAAACTAACTATGGCTACACCTTC. Translated, it gives CASSRGALQTNYGYTF.